The 29 T cell receptor beta chains below all came from one sample that was sequenced in a study of tumor and adjacent non-tumor tissue in lung cancer. The template was RNA from unsorted bulk tissue. The library came from three nested PCR rounds adapted from ARM-PCR protocols. TCRdb re-analysed the multiplex PCR reads in MiXCR, keeping a single row per CDR3 protein. The table records some 200,000 distinct CDR3 sequences, 71% of them present only once. Sequenced sample: lung tumor tissue. All receptors derive from a man aged 55 to 70 with non-small cell lung cancer.

This clonotype was seen only a few times. Being one base from a much bigger clone, this may be a read error. The rearrangement uses TRBV10-1 and TRBJ2-7; D is uncertain. The CDR3 is 11 residues long. Between the trimmed V and J ends, which lost 3 bases and 2 bases, there was a span of 2 bases. The V gene's germline CDR1 is WNHNN and CDR2 SYGVQD (reference sequence). The CDR3 spells CASSETYEQYF. CDR3 DNA sequence: TGCGCCAGCAGTGAAACCTACGAGCAGTACTTC.

Notes on this clonotype: As the CDR3 is not closed by the conserved phenylalanine or tryptophan, this likely results from a read error. The chain uses TRBV11-3 and TRBJ2-3, with 11 bases matching TRBD2. Germline V CDR1 and CDR2: SGHNT, YENEEA. The CDR3 is 17 residues long. The V gene end was trimmed by 4 bases and the J gene end by 2 bases; junction bases not matched to a gene: 8. CDR3: CASSSSGGRLDTDTQYL. The CDR3 DNA sequence: TGTGCCAGCAGCTCTAGCGGGGGGCGATTGGACACAGATACGCAGTATTTG.

This clonotype was counted at least ten times. The chain combines TRBV6-5 with TRBJ2-7; tentatively, D is TRBD1 or TRBD2 (5 bases each). CDR3 size: 15 residues. V gave up 4 bases and J gave up 5 bases, with 18 bases separating them. Germline CDR1 reads MNHEY; CDR2 reads SVGAGI. The CDR3 protein is CASSSLGGNRDEQYF. CDR3 DNA sequence: TGTGCCAGCAGTTCTCTTGGGGGAAATCGGGACGAGCAGTACTTC.

Of note for this clonotype: Likely a read error: the CDR3 ends without its conserved phenylalanine or tryptophan. V gene TRBV12-3 or TRBV12-4 combines with J gene TRBJ1-5, with a possible D match to TRBD1 (5 bases). This CDR3 region has 16 residues. The germline V and J ends were trimmed by 7 bases and 1 base, with 17 bases remaining between them. The CDR3 region is CASITAGTASNQPQHI. The CDR3 nucleotides read TGTGCCAGCATTACCGCCGGGACGGCAAGCAATCAGCCCCAGCATATT.

V is TRBV6-1 and J is TRBJ2-1; 8 bases align to TRBD2. Germline trimming cut 4 bases from V and 6 bases from J; bases unmatched to any gene: 11. The CDR3 contains 16 residues. Germline-derived CDR1 and CDR2 are MNHNS and SASEGT. The CDR3 spells CASSGFLSGTFNEQFF. The DNA of the CDR3 is TGTGCCAGCAGTGGATTCCTTAGCGGGACGTTCAATGAGCAGTTCTTC.

Worth noting for this clonotype: Because the CDR3 is missing its conserved closing phenylalanine or tryptophan, this is likely a read error. This sequence joins TRBV20-1 and TRBJ1-2; maybe TRBD1 (6 bases). CDR3 length: 13 amino acids. Germline V lookup: CDR1 DFQATT, CDR2 SNEGSKA (reference sequence). DNA of the CDR3: TGCAGTCCTAGAGAGGGACAAATCTATGGCTACACCCTC. This codes for CSPREGQIYGYTL.

Turning to this clonotype: No conserved phenylalanine or tryptophan is present at the end of the CDR3, so a read error is the likely explanation. V is TRBV20-1 and J is TRBJ1-5, with a possible D match to TRBD1 (6 bases). Germline CDR1 and CDR2: DFQATT and SNEGSKA (reference sequence). The V and J ends lost 3 bases and 9 bases respectively, with 21 bases between them. The CDR3 has 15 amino acids. The CDR3 loop reads CSASQGILSDRPQHS. The CDR3 DNA is TGCAGTGCTAGTCAGGGGATTTTGTCCGATCGGCCCCAGCATTCT.

Remarks on this clonotype: At one boundary the junction diverges from the germline segment, which might be a read error. CDR3 protein: CTSSFFLDQPQHF. In DNA, the CDR3 is TGTACCAGCAGCTTTTTTCTAGATCAGCCCCAGCATTTT. V is TRBV11-2 and J is TRBJ1-5; D is uncertain. The CDR3 runs 13 residues. Germline CDR1 SGHAT, CDR2 FQNNGV.

Remarks on this clonotype: A much larger clone is a single base away; this may be a read error. The V gene is TRBV5-1, the J gene TRBJ2-3, with a weak D call TRBD1 (5 bases). Germline CDR1 reads SGHRS; CDR2 reads YFSETQ. V was trimmed by 4 bases and J by 5 bases, leaving 20 bases between them. The CDR3 covers 16 residues. In nucleotides, the CDR3 is TGCGCCAGCAGCGCGACATGGGGCGCTTGGAAAGATACGCAGTATTTT. This gives the protein CASSATWGAWKDTQYF.

Details on this clonotype: Without the conserved terminal phenylalanine or tryptophan, this CDR3 likely stems from a read error. J is TRBJ2-7 and V is TRBV7-9; 7 bases fit TRBD1. The CDR3 is made up of 14 amino acids. CDR1 and CDR2 from the germline V gene are SEHNR and FQNEAQ (reference sequence). V dropped 5 bases and J dropped 4; count of bases not matched to a gene: 8. The CDR3 loop reads CASSPDRAKYEQYL. As DNA, the CDR3 is TGTGCCAGCAGCCCTGACAGGGCGAAGTACGAGCAGTACCTC.

Regarding this clonotype: The junction and the germline gene differ at one end; a read error may be behind it. This chain joins TRBV6-6 and TRBJ2-2; TRBD2 matches 8 bases. In germline, CDR1 is MNHNY, CDR2 SVGAGI (reference sequence). The CDR3 covers 15 residues. In DNA form, the CDR3 reads TGTGCCAGCTGTATTCGGGGGGGCGCGACCGGGGAGCTGTTATTT. Translated, it gives CASCIRGGATGELLF.

With respect to this clonotype: A much larger clonotype is one base distant, so this may be a read error. As the CDR3 is not closed by the conserved phenylalanine or tryptophan, this likely results from a read error. The V and J genes are TRBV29-1 and TRBJ1-1; D gene unclear. The germline V gene encodes CDR1 SQVTM and CDR2 ANQGSEA. This CDR3 has 11 residues. Trimming shortened V by 3 bases and J by 5 bases, and 7 bases separated the two germline ends. The DNA for the CDR3 is TGCAGCGTTGACATGGGGACTGAAGCTTTCATT. Translating gives CSVDMGTEAFI.

The V call is TRBV4-1, the J call TRBJ1-1; weak D call: TRBD1 (6 bases). The V end was cut by 0 bases, the J end by 9 bases, with 14 bases between. CDR3 size: 14 residues. Germline values: CDR1 MGHRA, CDR2 YSYEKL. This CDR3 reads CASSQDRGRTKAFF. CDR3 nucleotides: TGCGCCAGCAGCCAAGACAGGGGAAGGACAAAAGCTTTCTTT.

As concerns this clonotype: A much larger clonotype is one base distant, so this may be a read error. J is TRBJ2-5 and V is TRBV6-5; weak D call: TRBD2 (6 bases). Germline assignment: CDR1 MNHEY and CDR2 SVGAGI. The CDR3 loop spans 15 amino acids. V was pared by 7 bases and J by 5 bases, with 20 bases between. In DNA form, the CDR3 reads TGTGCCAGCAATCCTCGACTAGGGGCAATCGAGACCCAGTACTTC. Protein: CASNPRLGAIETQYF.

This clonotype has only a few counts. The rearrangement links TRBV6-2 or TRBV6-3 to TRBJ2-1; 7 bases are shared with TRBD2. Germline V lookup: CDR1 MNHEY, CDR2 SVGEGT. Trimming removed 8 bases from V and 2 bases from J; junction bases left unmatched: 0. There are 12 residues in the CDR3. CDR3 coding DNA: TGTGCCAGCGGGACTACCTACAATGAGCAGTTCTTC. Protein: CASGTTYNEQFF.

Worth noting for this clonotype: A read error may be the cause here, since a much bigger clone is one base away. The rearrangement uses TRBV20-1 and TRBJ2-5, with D possibly matching TRBD1 (6 bases). The germline V gene encodes CDR1 DFQATT and CDR2 SNEGSKA (reference sequence). Trimming cost V 4 bases and J 8 bases, with 11 bases left between them. The CDR3 is 11 residues long. CDR3 in amino acids: CSAIRQETQYF. CDR3 DNA sequence: TGCAGTGCTATCCGACAGGAAACCCAGTACTTC.

The chain combines TRBV20-1 with TRBJ1-5; perhaps TRBD1 as D (5 bases). Looked up from germline, CDR1 is DFQATT and CDR2 is SNEGSKA (reference sequence). This CDR3 has 16 residues. CDR3 region: CIVSSGRAGRDQPQHF. The CDR3 DNA reads TGCATTGTTAGTTCGGGACGAGCGGGCCGGGATCAGCCCCAGCATTTT.

The chain uses TRBV12-3 or TRBV12-4 and TRBJ2-7, with 11 bases matching TRBD1. This CDR3 is 15 amino acids long. V dropped 5 bases and J dropped 4; count of bases not matched to a gene: 7. CDR3 in amino acids: CASSAWTGGGYEQYF. CDR3 DNA sequence: TGTGCCAGCAGTGCATGGACAGGGGGCGGGTACGAGCAGTACTTC.

This clonotype showed up many times. This rearrangement joins TRBV6-5 to TRBJ1-2; TRBD1 might be the D (6 bases). The V gene lost 8 bases and the J gene lost 6 bases, with 13 bases spanning the gap. The CDR3 has 12 residues. Germline loops: CDR1 MNHEY, CDR2 SVGAGI. Here the CDR3 reads CASWEQGDGYTF. The CDR3 DNA sequence: TGTGCCAGCTGGGAACAGGGTGATGGCTACACCTTC.

As concerns this clonotype: The junction differs from germline at one of its ends, possibly a read error. The J gene is TRBJ2-7, the V gene TRBV7-9; 11 positions match TRBD1. Germline lookup yields CDR1 SEHNR and CDR2 FQNEAQ (reference sequence). The CDR3 spans 14 residues. The CDR3 sequence is CASSWGQGGYDQYF. The DNA of the CDR3 is TGTGCCAGCAGCTGGGGACAGGGGGGTTACGATCAGTACTTC.

With respect to this clonotype: A read error may account for a junction end that differs from germline. The chain recombines TRBV12-3 or TRBV12-4 with TRBJ2-2; TRBD1 aligns across 8 bases. The CDR3 contains 15 residues. CDR3 coding DNA: TGTGCCAGCAGGCGACAGGGGACCGACACCGGGGAGCCGTTTTTT. This encodes CASRRQGTDTGEPFF.

The chain recombines TRBV5-1 with TRBJ1-4, with 12 bases identical to TRBD1. J was trimmed by 8 bases and V by 4 bases; bases with no gene match: 6. The CDR3 spans 15 residues. Germline CDR1 reads SGHRS; CDR2 reads YFSETQ. The CDR3 loop is CASSGRDRGREKLFF. In DNA, the CDR3 is TGCGCCAGCAGCGGCCGGGACAGGGGGCGAGAAAAACTGTTTTTT.

The chain links TRBV29-1 to TRBJ2-3; D may be TRBD1 (5 bases). Per germline, CDR1 SQVTM and CDR2 ANQGSEA. Deletions cut 8 bases from V and 0 bases from J, with 12 bases between. The CDR3 is made up of 13 amino acids. The CDR3 loop is CSSDSTSTDTQYF. CDR3 DNA sequence: TGCAGCTCAGACAGTACTAGCACAGATACGCAGTATTTT.

As regards this clonotype: A junction boundary mismatches the germline segment, possibly from a read error. CDR3 loop: CSARVNIEALF. The DNA for the CDR3 is TGCAGTGCTAGGGTGAACATTGAAGCTCTCTTT. The chain joins TRBV20-1 to TRBJ1-1, with D unclear. The CDR3 is made up of 11 amino acids. CDR1 is DFQATT, CDR2 SNEGSKA, per germline (reference sequence).

This rearrangement joins TRBV20-1 to TRBJ2-5, with D perhaps matching TRBD2 (7 bases). The CDR3 spans 15 residues. V was clipped by 6 bases and J by 5 bases, with 22 bases between them. Germline values: CDR1 DFQATT, CDR2 SNEGSKA (reference sequence). CDR3 in amino acids: CSAGRPGGGEETQYF. The CDR3 DNA reads TGCAGTGCGGGTCGTCCAGGAGGGGGGGAGGAGACCCAGTACTTC.

On this clonotype itself: A junction end diverges from the germline sequence, so it may reflect a read error. The chain employs TRBV11-2 and TRBJ2-5, with 11 bases matching TRBD1. The CDR3 sequence is 15 residues long. Germline V gene data show CDR1 as SGHAT and CDR2 as FQNNGV. In DNA form, the CDR3 reads TGTGCCAGCAGCTTAGATGGGACAGGGGGAGATACCCTGTACTTC. The encoded protein is CASSLDGTGGDTLYF.

Of note for this clonotype: The CDR3 does not end in the conserved phenylalanine or tryptophan, so this is likely a read error. J is TRBJ2-5 and V is TRBV4-1, with 10 bases identical to TRBD2. J gave up 4 bases and V 3 bases, and 2 bases lay outside the gene matches. This CDR3 region has 14 residues. Looked up from germline, CDR1 is MGHRA and CDR2 is YSYEKL. The CDR3 reads CASSHLAGAETQYS. CDR3 DNA: TGCGCCAGCAGCCATCTAGCGGGAGCAGAGACCCAGTACTCC.

A note on this clonotype: A junction boundary mismatches the germline segment, possibly from a read error. The V and J genes are TRBV20-1 and TRBJ1-2, with a possible D match to TRBD1 (5 bases). Germline CDR1 DFQATT, CDR2 SNEGSKA (reference sequence). The CDR3 length is 11 residues. The CDR3 sequence is CSATGSRGCTF. In nucleotides, the CDR3 is TGCAGTGCTACAGGGAGCCGGGGCTGCACCTTC.

Only a few counts were recorded for this clonotype. DNA of the CDR3: TGTGCCAGCAGCGCCACCCTAGCGCGATCCTACGAGCAGTACTTC. Protein product: CASSATLARSYEQYF. J is TRBJ2-7 and V is TRBV12-3 or TRBV12-4; TRBD2 might be the D (6 bases). V lost 6 bases and J lost 1, with 16 bases in between. CDR3 length: 15 residues.